The sequence of this TCR beta chain was determined in a study of T-cell reconstitution after alpha-beta-depleted transplantation in children. This clonotype showed up just once. Antigen specificity is unknown. Findings and limits, study-wide: Several hundred expanded graft clones reportedly gave rise to the alpha-beta T cells present about two months after transplant. After one year, T-cell counts and TCRbeta diversity mostly came from new T cells. There were some patients whose high TCRbeta diversity at day 60 came from surviving recipient T cells and thymic progenitors.

The CDR3 is made up of 12 amino acids. With 8 bases clipped from V and 4 bases from J, the junction kept 4 bases outside the gene matches. CDR1 is SNHLY and CDR2 is FYNNEI in the germline V gene. A library of TCRbeta sequences, prepared with unique molecular identifiers, was generated. TCRdb analysed the PCR reads with MiXCR anew, one entry per CDR3 protein. Of over 100,000 distinct CDR3 sequences listed, 10% are singletons. The sample here was PBMCs, taken before TCRalphabeta/CD19-depleted stem cell transplant. The rearrangement joins TRBV2 to TRBJ2-7; 8 bases agree with TRBD2. This clonotype was obtained from a boy aged 2 to 10 with acute lymphoblastic leukemia, due to receive a stem cell transplant. The CDR3, as DNA: TGTGCCAGCCGGACTAGCTCTTACGAGCAGTACTTC. Protein product: CASRTSSYEQYF. Variable domain in full (rest from reference TRBV2 and TRBJ2-7): EPEVTQTPSHQVTQMGQEVILRCVPISNHLYFYWYRQILGQKVEFLVSFYNNEISEKSEIFDDQFSVERPDGSNFTLKIRSTKLEDSAMYFCASRTSSYEQYFGPGTRLTVT.